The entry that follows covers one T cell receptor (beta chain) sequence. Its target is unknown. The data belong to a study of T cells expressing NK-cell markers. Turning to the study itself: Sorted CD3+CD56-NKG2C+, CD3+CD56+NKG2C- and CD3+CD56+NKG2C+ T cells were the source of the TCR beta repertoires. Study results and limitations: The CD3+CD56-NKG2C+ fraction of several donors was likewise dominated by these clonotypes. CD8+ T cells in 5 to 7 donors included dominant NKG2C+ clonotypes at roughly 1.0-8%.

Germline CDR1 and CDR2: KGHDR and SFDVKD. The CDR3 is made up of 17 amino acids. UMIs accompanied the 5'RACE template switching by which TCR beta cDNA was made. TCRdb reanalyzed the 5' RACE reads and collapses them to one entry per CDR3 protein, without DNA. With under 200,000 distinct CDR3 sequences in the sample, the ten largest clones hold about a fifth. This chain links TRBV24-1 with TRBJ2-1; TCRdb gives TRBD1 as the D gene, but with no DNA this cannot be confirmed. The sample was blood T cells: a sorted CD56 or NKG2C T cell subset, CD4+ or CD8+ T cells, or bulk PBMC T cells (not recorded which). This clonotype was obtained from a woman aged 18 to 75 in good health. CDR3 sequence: CATSDPTGQSSYNEQFF.